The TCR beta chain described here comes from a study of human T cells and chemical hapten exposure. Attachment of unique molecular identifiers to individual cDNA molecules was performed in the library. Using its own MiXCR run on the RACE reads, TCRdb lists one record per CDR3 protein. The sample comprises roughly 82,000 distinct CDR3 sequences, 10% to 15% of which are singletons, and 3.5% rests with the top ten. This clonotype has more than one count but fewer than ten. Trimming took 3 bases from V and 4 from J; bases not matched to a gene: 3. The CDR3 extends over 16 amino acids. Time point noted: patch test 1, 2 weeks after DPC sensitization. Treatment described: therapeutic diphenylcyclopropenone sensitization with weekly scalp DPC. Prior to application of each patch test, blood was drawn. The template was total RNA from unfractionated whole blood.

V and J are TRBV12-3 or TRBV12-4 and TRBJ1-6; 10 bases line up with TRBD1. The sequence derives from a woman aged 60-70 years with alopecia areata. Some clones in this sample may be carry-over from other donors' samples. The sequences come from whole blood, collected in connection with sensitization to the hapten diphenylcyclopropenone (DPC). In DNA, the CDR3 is TGTGCCAGCAGTTTGGGGACAGGGGCGTATAATTCACCCCTCCACTTT. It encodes CASSLGTGAYNSPLHF.